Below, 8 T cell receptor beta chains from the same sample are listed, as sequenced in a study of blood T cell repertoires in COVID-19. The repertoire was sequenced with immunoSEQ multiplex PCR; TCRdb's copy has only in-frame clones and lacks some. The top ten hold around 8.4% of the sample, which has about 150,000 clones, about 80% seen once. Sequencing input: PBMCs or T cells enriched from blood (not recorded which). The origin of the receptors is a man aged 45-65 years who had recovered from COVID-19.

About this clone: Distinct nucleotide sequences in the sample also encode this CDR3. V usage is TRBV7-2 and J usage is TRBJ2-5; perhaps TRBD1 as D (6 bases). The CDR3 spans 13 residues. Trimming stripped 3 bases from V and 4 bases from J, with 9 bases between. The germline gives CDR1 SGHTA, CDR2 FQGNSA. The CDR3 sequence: CASSLGAGETQYF. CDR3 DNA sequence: TGTGCCAGCAGCTTGGGGGCTGGAGAGACCCAGTACTTC.

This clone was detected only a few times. CDR3 sequence: CASTRAGQETQYF. The CDR3 nucleotides are TGTGCCAGCACCCGAGCCGGCCAAGAGACCCAGTACTTC. The rearrangement links TRBV25-1 to TRBJ2-5; D not certain. Germline lookup yields CDR1 MGHDK and CDR2 SYGVNS. Trimming left V 7 bases short and J 1 base short, with 10 bases between. This CDR3 spans 13 amino acids.

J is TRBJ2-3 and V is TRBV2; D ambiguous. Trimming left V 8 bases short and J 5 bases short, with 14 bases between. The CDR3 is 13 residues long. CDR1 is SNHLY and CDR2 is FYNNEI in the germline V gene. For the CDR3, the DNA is TGTGCCAGCTACATTCCGGAGAAAGATACGCAGTATTTT. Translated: CASYIPEKDTQYF.

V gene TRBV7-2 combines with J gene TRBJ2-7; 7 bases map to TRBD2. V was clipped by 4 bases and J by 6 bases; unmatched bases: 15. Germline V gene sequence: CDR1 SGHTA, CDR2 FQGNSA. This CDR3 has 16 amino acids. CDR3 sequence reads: CASSSDSGGLGFEQYF. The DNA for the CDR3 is TGTGCCAGCAGCTCAGATTCCGGTGGACTAGGTTTCGAGCAGTACTTC.

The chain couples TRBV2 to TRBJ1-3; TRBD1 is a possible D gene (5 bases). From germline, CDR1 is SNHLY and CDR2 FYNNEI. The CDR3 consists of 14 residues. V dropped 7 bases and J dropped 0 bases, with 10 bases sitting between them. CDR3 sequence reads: CASMEGNSGNTIYF. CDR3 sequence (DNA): TGTGCCAGCATGGAGGGGAACTCTGGAAACACCATATATTTT.

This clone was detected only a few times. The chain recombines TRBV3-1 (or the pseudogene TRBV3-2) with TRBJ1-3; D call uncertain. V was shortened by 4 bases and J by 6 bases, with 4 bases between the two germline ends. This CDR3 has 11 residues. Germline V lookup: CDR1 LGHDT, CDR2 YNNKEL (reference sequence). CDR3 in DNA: TGTGCCAGCAGCCTTCAAAACACCATATATTTT. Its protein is CASSLQNTIYF.

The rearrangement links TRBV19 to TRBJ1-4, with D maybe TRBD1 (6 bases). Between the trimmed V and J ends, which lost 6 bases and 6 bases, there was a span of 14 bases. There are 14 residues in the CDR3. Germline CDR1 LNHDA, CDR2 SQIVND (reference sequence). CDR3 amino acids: CASRLRGGDEKLFF. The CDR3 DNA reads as TGTGCCAGTAGACTCAGGGGCGGAGATGAAAAACTGTTTTTT.

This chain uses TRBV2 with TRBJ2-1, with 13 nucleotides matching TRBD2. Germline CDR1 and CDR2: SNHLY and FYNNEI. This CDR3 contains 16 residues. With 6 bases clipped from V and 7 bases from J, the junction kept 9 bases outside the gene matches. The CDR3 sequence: CASRKLTSGGANEQFF. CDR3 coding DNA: TGTGCCAGCAGAAAACTAACTAGCGGGGGGGCAAATGAGCAGTTCTTC.